The T cell receptor (beta chain) described here comes from a study of blood T cell repertoires in COVID-19. As for the study in general: The analysed material was cDNA or gDNA that came from T cells, B-cell-depleted T cells, or PBMCs.

Recruits, aged roughly 18 to 100 years, lived in 25 or so US areas. The germline CDR1 and CDR2 sequences are MNHNS and SASEGT. The CDR3 is made up of 18 amino acids. The trim removed 1 base at V and 0 bases at J, leaving 8 bases unmatched. Per the authors' pipeline: Reference gene primers were amplified, and this amplification served to estimate nucleated cell counts. Here immunoSEQ multiplex PCR was the method, and the copy in TCRdb shows in-frame clones only, minus some. V and J calls plus clone size are reproduced from that table; the DNA served to infer D and trimming. The sample contains around 160,000 clones, 84% of which appear only once.

The sequence derives from a woman in her 50s who had been exposed to COVID-19. The chain combines TRBV6-1 with TRBJ1-5; 8 positions match TRBD1. The sample comprised PBMCs or T cells enriched from blood (not recorded which). CDR3 protein: CASSEGRTGSYSNQPQHF. The CDR3 DNA is TGTGCCAGCAGTGAAGGTCGGACAGGGTCCTATAGCAATCAGCCCCAGCATTTT.